Sequencing of this T cell receptor beta chain was carried out in a study of spatial heterogeneity in lung cancer. This CDR3 is 16 amino acids long. The V and J ends lost 6 bases and 7 bases respectively, with 25 bases between them. CDR1 and CDR2 from the germline V gene are MNHNS and SASEGT. TCRdb called the 5' RACE reads again in MiXCR, with one record for every CDR3 protein. This sample yields some 8,000 distinct CDR3 sequences, of which 9.6% are seen a single time; less than 15% belongs to the top ten. This clonotype has only a few counts. Its antigen remains unidentified. Documented time point: sample taken at primary tumor resection. The sequenced material consisted of unsorted whole RNA from tumor, nontumor lung or frozen PBMC. Findings and limits, study-wide: Tracking of tumor mutation counts was seen in expanded intratumoral alpha and beta TCR counts. Of tumor T cells, an estimated coverage of 6% to 8% was reached for alpha chains and 13% for beta chains.

The sequences come from lung tumor tissue, collected at surgery. This rearrangement joins TRBV6-1 to TRBJ2-7; D not certain. The source is a male donor with early-stage non-small cell lung cancer. This chain's CDR3 is CASRVGRTLTTGEQYV. The DNA of the CDR3 is TGTGCCAGCAGGGTCGGTCGAACATTAACTACTGGGGAGCAGTACGTC.